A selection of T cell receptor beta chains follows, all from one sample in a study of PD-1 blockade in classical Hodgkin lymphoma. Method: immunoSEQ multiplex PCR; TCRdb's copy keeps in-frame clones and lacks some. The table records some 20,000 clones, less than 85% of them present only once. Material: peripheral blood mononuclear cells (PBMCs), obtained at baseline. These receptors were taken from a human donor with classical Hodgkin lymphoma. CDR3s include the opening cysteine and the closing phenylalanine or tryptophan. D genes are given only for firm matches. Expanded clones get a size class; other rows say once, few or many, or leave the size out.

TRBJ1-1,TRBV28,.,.,TGTGCCAGCAGTTCCCGGGACATTGGTGTGGCTTTCTTT,CASSSRDIGVAFF
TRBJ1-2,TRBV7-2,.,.,TGTGCCAGCAGCTTTGGGGGTTCTGGCTATGGCTACACCTTC,CASSFGGSGYGYTF
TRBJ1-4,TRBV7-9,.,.,TGTGCCAGCAGTAGGGGGGCAGGACACGACGAAAAACTGTTTTTT,CASSRGAGHDEKLFF
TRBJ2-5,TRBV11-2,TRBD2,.,TGTGCCAGCAGCTTAGCTAGCGGGGGGGCCCGAGAGACCCAGTACTTC,CASSLASGGARETQYF
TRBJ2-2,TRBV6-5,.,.,TGTGCCAGCAGTGGGACGACTGGGACCGGGGAGCTGTTTTTT,CASSGTTGTGELFF
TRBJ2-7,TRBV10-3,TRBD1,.,TGTGCCATCAGGCCACAGGGGATGCTATTAGGCGAGCAGTACTTC,CAIRPQGMLLGEQYF
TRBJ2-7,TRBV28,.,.,TGTGCCAGCAGATTCTCGACGGATTTCGTAGCCTACGAGCAGTACTTC,CASRFSTDFVAYEQYF
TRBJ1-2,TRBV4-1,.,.,TGCGCCAGCAGCCAAGACCCGGACGATAACTATGGCTACACCTTC,CASSQDPDDNYGYTF
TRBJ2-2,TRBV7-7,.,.,TGTGCCAGCAGTCCTAAGGGGGGCAGGACCGGGGAGCTGTTTTTT,CASSPKGGRTGELFF
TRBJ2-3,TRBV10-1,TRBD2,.,TGCGCCAGCGAGAGGGGGACTAGGCTTACGGGGTCCACAGATACGCAGTATTTT,CASERGTRLTGSTDTQYF
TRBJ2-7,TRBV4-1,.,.,TGCGCCAGCAGCCAAACGGACGGGCTCTACGAGCAGTACTTC,CASSQTDGLYEQYF
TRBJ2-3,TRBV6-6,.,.,TGTGCCAGCAGTTACAGGGAATCAGATACGCAGTATTTT,CASSYRESDTQYF
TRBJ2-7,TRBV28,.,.,TGTGCCAGCAGTTTGGAACCTTACTACGAGCAGTACTTC,CASSLEPYYEQYF
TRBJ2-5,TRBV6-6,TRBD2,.,TGTGCCAGCAGTTACCGGGGGGGGCTTGGGGAGACCCAGTACTTC,CASSYRGGLGETQYF
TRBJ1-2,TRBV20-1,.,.,TGCAGTGCTAGAGTACGGAATGGCTACACCTTC,CSARVRNGYTF
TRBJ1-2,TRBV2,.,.,TGTGCCAGCAGTGATCACGGACCTCCCTATGGCTACACCTTC,CASSDHGPPYGYTF
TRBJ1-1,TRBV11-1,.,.,TGTGCCAGCAGCTTACAAGGGGACACTGAAGCTTTCTTT,CASSLQGDTEAFF
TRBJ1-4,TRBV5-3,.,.,TGTGCCAGAAGCTTGGTTGGGCGGACTAATGAAAAACTGTTTTTT,CARSLVGRTNEKLFF
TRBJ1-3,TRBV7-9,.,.,TGTGCCAGCAGCTCAAGCGGGGGAAACACCATATATTTT,CASSSSGGNTIYF
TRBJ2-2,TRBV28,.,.,TGTGCCAGCAGTTACCCGGACCAGAACACCGGGGAGCTGTTTTTT,CASSYPDQNTGELFF
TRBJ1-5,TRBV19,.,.,TGTGCCAGTCGTCCAGGGCTACATAGCAATCAGCCCCAGCATTTT,CASRPGLHSNQPQHF
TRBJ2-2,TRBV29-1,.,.,TGCAGCGTTGGGCCCCTCGCCGGGGAGCTGTTTTTT,CSVGPLAGELFF
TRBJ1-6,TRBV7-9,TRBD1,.,TGTGCCAGCAGCTCGAACCCCCAAAAGGACAGGGATAATTCACCCCTCCACTTT,CASSSNPQKDRDNSPLHF
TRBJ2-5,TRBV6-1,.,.,TGTGCCAGCAGTGACAAACCAGGGGAATGGACCCAGTACTTC,CASSDKPGEWTQYF
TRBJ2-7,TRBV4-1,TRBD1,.,TGCGCCAGCAGCATCGACAGGGGTCCAGGGGAGCAGTACTTC,CASSIDRGPGEQYF
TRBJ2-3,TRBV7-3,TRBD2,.,TGTGCCAGCAGCTTAAACCGCTGGAGCGGGGGATTAGATACGCAGTATTTT,CASSLNRWSGGLDTQYF
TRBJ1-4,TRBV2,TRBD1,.,TGTGCCAGCAGATCCGGGACAGGGGCGGCTAATGAAAAACTGTTTTTT,CASRSGTGAANEKLFF
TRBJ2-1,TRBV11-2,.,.,TGTGCCAGCAGCTTAGGGGACTCTATAATTGTCAATGAGCAGTTCTTC,CASSLGDSIIVNEQFF
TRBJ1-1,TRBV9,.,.,TGTGCCAGCAGCGTAGTTGAAACTGAAGCTTTCTTT,CASSVVETEAFF
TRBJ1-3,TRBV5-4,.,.,TGTGCCAGCAGCCCAAAAAGCGGAAACACCATATATTTT,CASSPKSGNTIYF
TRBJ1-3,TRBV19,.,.,TGTGCCAGTAGTAGGGGTTCCTTACACCGAAGCTCTGGAAACACCATATATTTT,CASSRGSLHRSSGNTIYF
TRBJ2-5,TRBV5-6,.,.,TGTGCCAGCAGCTTGGGGGGCCTCGGGTACTTC,CASSLGGLGYF
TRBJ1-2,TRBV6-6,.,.,TGTGCCAGCAGTTACTCGATTAACTATGGCTACACCTTC,CASSYSINYGYTF
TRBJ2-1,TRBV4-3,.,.,TGCGCCAGCAGCCAAGAGGGGGGGGCCCTGTACAATGAGCAGTTCTTC,CASSQEGGALYNEQFF
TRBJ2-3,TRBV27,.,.,TGTGCCAGCCTTCGGAGGGGCCAGACAGATACGCAGTATTTT,CASLRRGQTDTQYF
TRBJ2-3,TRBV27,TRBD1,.,TGTGCCAGCAGTACACGACAGGGTGTGAGTCCAGATACGCAGTATTTT,CASSTRQGVSPDTQYF
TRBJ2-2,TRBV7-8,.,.,TGTGCCAGCAGTTATAATAGCTATACCGGGGAGCTGTTTTTT,CASSYNSYTGELFF
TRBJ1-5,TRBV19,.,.,TGTGCCAGTAAAGGGGGGAGACAGGAAAACCAGCCCCAGCATTTT,CASKGGRQENQPQHF
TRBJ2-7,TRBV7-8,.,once,TGTGCCAGCACGCATGGGGCCGTGAGCTCCTACGAGCAGTACTTC,CASTHGAVSSYEQYF
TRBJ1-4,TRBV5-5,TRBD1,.,TGTGCCAGCAGCTTACAGGGGGACACTAATGAAAAACTGTTTTTT,CASSLQGDTNEKLFF
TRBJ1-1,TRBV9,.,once,TGTGCCAGCAGCCCGATGGGTGAAGCGACTGAAGCTTTCTTT,CASSPMGEATEAFF
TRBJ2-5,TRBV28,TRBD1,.,TGTGCCAGCACGAGGGGGCGAAGCCGAGAGACCCAGTACTTC,CASTRGRSRETQYF
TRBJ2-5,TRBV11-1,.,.,TGTGCCAGCAGCTTACGCCGGAATCAAGAGACCCAGTACTTC,CASSLRRNQETQYF
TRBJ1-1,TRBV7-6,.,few,TGTGCCTCCTCGGGGGACGGACACACTGAAGCTTTCTTT,CASSGDGHTEAFF
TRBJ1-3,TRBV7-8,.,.,TGTGCCAGCAGCTTAGCGGGGACGACCTCTGGAAACACCATATATTTT,CASSLAGTTSGNTIYF
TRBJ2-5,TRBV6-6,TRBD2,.,TGTGCCAGCAGTTTAAGCGGGGGGGCCCAAGAGACCCAGTACTTC,CASSLSGGAQETQYF
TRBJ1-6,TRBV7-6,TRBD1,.,TGTGCCAGCAGCTCTACGGACAGGGGGCGGGATTCACCCCTCCACTTT,CASSSTDRGRDSPLHF
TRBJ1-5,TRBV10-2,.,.,TGCGCCAGCAGTGAGGGTCCAGGCAGCAATCAGCCCCAGCATTTT,CASSEGPGSNQPQHF
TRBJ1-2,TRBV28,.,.,TGTGCCAGCAGTTTGACTGACACCTATGGCTACACCTTC,CASSLTDTYGYTF
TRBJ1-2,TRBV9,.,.,TGTGCCAGCAGCGTAGCCCGGGAGGGGGTCGGCGGCTACACCTTC,CASSVAREGVGGYTF
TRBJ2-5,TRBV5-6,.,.,TGTGCCAGCAGTTACCGGGCCCTCGGAGGGGAGACCCAGTACTTC,CASSYRALGGETQYF
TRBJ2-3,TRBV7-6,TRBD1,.,TGTGCCAGCAGCCGAGGGGGCGGCACAGATACGCAGTATTTT,CASSRGGGTDTQYF
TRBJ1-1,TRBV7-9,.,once,TGTGCCAGCACCAAGGTGGGGGTCTACACTGAAGCTTTCTTT,CASTKVGVYTEAFF
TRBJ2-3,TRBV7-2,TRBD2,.,TGTGCCAGCAGCGACCTTAGCGGGGGGATTACAGATACGCAGTATTTT,CASSDLSGGITDTQYF
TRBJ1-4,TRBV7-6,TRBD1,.,TGTGCCAGCAGCTTAGCCCCCGACAGGGGCGTACAGGAAAAACTGTTTTTT,CASSLAPDRGVQEKLFF
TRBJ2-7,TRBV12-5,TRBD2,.,TGTGCTAGTGCCGGGAGGGTTCCCACCTCCTACGAGCAGTACTTC,CASAGRVPTSYEQYF
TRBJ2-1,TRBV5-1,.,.,TGCGCCAGCAGCTTGGAGGAAAGCTCCTACAATGAGCAGTTCTTC,CASSLEESSYNEQFF
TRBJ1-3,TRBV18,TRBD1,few,TGTGCCAGCTCACCACAGGACAGGGGAAACACCATATATTTT,CASSPQDRGNTIYF
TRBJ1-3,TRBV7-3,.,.,TGTGCCAGCAGCTTCATTGGTTGTCCCTTGACTGGAAACACCATATATTTT,CASSFIGCPLTGNTIYF